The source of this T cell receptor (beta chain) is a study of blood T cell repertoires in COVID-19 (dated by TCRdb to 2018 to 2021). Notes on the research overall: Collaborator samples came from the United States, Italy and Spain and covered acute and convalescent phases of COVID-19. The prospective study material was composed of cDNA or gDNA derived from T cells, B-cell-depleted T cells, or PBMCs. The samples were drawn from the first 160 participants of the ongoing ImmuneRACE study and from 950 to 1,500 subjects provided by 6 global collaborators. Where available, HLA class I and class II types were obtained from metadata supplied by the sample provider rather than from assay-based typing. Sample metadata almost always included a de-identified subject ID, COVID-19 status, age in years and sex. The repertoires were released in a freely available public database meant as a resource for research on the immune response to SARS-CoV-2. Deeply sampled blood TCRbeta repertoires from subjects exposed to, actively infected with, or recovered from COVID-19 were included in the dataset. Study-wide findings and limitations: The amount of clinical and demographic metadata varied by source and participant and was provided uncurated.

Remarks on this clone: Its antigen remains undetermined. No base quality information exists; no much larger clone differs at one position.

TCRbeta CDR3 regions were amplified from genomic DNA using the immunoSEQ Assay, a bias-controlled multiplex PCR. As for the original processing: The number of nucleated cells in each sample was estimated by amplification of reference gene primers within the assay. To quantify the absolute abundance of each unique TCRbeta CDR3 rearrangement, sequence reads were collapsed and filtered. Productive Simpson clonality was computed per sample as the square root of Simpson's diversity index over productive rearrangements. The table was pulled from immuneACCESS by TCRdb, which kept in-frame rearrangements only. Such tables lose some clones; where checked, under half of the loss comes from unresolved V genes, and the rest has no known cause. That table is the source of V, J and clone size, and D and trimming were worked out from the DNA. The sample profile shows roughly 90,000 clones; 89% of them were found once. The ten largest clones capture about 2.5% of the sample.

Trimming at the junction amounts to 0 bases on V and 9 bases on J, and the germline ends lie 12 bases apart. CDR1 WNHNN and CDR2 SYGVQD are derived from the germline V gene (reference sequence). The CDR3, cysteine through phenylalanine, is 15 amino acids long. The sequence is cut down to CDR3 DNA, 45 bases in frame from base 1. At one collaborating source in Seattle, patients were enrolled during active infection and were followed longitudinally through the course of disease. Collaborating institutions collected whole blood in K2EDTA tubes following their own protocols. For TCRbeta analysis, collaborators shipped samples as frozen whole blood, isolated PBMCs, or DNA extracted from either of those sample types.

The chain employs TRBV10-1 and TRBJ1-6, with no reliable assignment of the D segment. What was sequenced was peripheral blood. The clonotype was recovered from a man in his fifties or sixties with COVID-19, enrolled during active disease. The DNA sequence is TGCGCCAGCAGTGAGTCTATCGCCGGAGGTTCACCCCTCCACTTT. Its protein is CASSESIAGGSPLHF.